The clone carrying this T cell receptor (beta chain) was detected only a few times. One end of the junction is discordant with germline, which a read error may explain. The source of the sample is a study of T cell repertoires in cytomegalovirus infection. The wider study: An indication of both CMV infection and matching HLA type came from public TCR beta signatures.

TCRdb reprocessed the reads with MiXCR, giving one entry per CDR3 protein. Seen here are roughly 500,000 distinct CDR3 sequences, approximately 15% observed once, and the top ten hold roughly a quarter. Germline CDR1 DFQATT, CDR2 SNEGSKA (reference sequence). The length of the CDR3 is 14 residues. The chain links TRBV20-1 to TRBJ1-2; 11 bases align to TRBD1. The sequence was obtained from a human donor in good health (CMV status not recorded). Some clones in this sample may be carry-over from other donors' samples. The specimen sequenced was CD8+ T cells from PBMCs. The CDR3 spells CSARDPRTGGRAPF. The CDR3 DNA reads as TGCAGTGCTAGAGATCCCCGGACAGGGGGCCGGGCCCCCTTC.